This TCR beta chain is drawn from a study of T cell responses to AZD1222 COVID-19 vaccine. For the study at large: Researchers grouped second doses given at about 4 or about 12 weeks into one pool. Findings and limits, study-wide: Unmutated variant regions are reportedly targeted by nearly half of spike-specific TCRs. There were repertoire samples only from the period after the peak T cell response.

The protocol was immunoSEQ multiplex PCR, while the TCRdb copy is restricted to in-frame clones and leaves out a portion. The sample contains about 120,000 clones, 88% of which appear only once. In regard to this clone: The target antigen is unknown.

The sequence was obtained from an adult in good health. This sample comprised peripheral blood, obtained on day 0 of AZD1222 vaccination.

The CDR3 loop is CASSLRGTDTQYF. As DNA, the CDR3 is TGTGCCAGCAGCTTGCGGGGGACAGATACGCAGTATTTT. This chain uses TRBV5-4 with TRBJ2-3; tentatively, D is TRBD2 (6 bases). V lost 1 base and J lost 3, with 6 bases in between. The CDR3 covers 13 residues. CDR1 and CDR2 from the germline V gene are SGHNT and YYREEE (reference sequence).